This T cell receptor (beta chain) was identified during a study of radiotherapy plus CTLA-4 blockade in lung cancer. This clone showed up just once. What it recognizes is unknown. The protocol was immunoSEQ multiplex PCR, while the TCRdb copy is restricted to in-frame clones and leaves out a portion. The sample yields tens of thousands of clones, 78% seen once. Findings of the study overall: The authors reported that early blood T cell clone dynamics, with interferon-beta, best predicted response.

Germline CDR1 reads SGHVS; CDR2 reads FNYEAQ. The V gene end was trimmed by 4 bases and the J gene end by 1 base; junction bases not matched to a gene: 4. The CDR3 is made up of 16 amino acids. This TCR was sampled from a human donor with non-small cell lung cancer who had a partial response to radiotherapy plus ipilimumab. Some clones in this sample may be carry-over from other donors' samples. This chain joins TRBV7-6 and TRBJ2-3, with TRBD1 matching over 11 bases. The input for sequencing was peripheral blood, taken from a patient treated with radiotherapy plus ipilimumab. In nucleotides, the CDR3 is TGTGCCAGCAGCTCTGGACAGGGGGCCCGCACAGATACGCAGTATTTT. Residues: CASSSGQGARTDTQYF.